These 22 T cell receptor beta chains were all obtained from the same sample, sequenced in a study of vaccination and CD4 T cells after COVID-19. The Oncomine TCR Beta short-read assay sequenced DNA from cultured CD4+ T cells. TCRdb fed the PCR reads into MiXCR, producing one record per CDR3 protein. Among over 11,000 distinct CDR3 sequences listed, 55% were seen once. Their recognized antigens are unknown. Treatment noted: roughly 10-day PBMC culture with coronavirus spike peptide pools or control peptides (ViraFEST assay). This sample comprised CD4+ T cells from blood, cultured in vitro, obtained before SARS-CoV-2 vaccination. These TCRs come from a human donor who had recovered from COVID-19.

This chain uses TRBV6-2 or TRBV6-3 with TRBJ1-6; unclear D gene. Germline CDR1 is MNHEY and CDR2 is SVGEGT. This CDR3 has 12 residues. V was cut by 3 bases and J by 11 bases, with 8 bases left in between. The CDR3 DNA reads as TGTGCCAGCAGTTATGCCGGTCCACCCCTCCACTTT. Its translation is CASSYAGPPLHF.

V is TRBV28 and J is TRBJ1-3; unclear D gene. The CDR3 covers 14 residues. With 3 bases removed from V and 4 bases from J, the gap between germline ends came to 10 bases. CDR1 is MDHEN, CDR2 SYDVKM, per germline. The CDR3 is CASSFGFKGNTIYF. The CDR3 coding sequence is TGTGCCAGCAGTTTCGGGTTTAAGGGAAACACCATATATTTT.

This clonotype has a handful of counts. The CDR3 DNA follows: TGTGCCAGCAGTGAAGGCAGAAACACTGAAGCTTTCTTT. It encodes CASSEGRNTEAFF. V gene TRBV2 combines with J gene TRBJ1-1, with unresolved D. Trimming took off 1 base at V and 2 bases at J, with 5 bases between the two ends. CDR1 is SNHLY, CDR2 FYNNEI, per germline. This CDR3 is 13 amino acids long.

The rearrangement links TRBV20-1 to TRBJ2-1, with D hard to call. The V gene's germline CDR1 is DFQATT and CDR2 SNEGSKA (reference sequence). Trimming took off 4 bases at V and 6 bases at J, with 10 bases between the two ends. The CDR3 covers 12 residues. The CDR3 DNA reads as TGCAGTGCTAACTTAGACTCCAATGAGCAGTTCTTC. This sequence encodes CSANLDSNEQFF.

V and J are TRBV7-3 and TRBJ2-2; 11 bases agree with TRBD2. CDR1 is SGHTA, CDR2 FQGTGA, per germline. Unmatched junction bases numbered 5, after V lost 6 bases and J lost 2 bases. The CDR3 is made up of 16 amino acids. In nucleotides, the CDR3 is TGTGCCAGCAGTCTTGGACTAGCGGGCAACACCGGGGAGCTGTTTTTT. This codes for CASSLGLAGNTGELFF.

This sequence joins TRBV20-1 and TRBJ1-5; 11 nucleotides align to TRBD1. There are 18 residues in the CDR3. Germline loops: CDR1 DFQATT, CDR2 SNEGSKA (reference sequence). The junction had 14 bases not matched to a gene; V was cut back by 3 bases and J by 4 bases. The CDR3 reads CSASEQGQGARRNQPQHF. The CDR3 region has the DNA TGCAGTGCTAGTGAACAAGGACAGGGGGCTAGAAGGAATCAGCCCCAGCATTTT.

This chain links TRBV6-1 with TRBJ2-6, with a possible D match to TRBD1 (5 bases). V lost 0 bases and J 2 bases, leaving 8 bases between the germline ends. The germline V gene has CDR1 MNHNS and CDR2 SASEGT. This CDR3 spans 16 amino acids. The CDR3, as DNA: TGTGCCAGCAGTGAAGCAGGGGTCGCTGGGGCCAACGTCCTGACTTTC. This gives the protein CASSEAGVAGANVLTF.

The CDR3 is CASSQELNYGYTF. The CDR3 coding sequence is TGCGCCAGCAGCCAAGAGCTCAACTATGGCTACACCTTC. The chain couples TRBV4-3 to TRBJ1-2; D call uncertain. This CDR3 spans 13 amino acids. Trimming cost V 0 bases and J 2 bases, with 4 bases left between them. Germline lookup yields CDR1 LGHNA and CDR2 YSLEER.

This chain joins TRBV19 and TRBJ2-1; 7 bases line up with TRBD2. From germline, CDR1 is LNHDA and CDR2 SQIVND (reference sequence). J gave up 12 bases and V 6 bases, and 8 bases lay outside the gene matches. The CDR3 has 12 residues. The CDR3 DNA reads TGTGCCAGTAGCGCCGGGGAGGGACGGCAGTTCTTC. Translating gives CASSAGEGRQFF.

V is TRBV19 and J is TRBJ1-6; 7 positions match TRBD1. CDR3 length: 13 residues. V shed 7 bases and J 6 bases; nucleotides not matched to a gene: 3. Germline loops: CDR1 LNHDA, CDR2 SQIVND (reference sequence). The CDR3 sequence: CASNYRGNSPLHF. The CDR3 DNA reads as TGTGCCAGTAACTACAGGGGTAATTCACCCCTCCACTTT.

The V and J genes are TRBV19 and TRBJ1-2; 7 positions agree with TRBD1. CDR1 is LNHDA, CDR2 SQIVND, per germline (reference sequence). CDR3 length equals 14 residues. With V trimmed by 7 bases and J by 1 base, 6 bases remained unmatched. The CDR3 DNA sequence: TGTGCCAGTAACCCCGGGACAGTTAACTATGGCTACACCTTC. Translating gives CASNPGTVNYGYTF.

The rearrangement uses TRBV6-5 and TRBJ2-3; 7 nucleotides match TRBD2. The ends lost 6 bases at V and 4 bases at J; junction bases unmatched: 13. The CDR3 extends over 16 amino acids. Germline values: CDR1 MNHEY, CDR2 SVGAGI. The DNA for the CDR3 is TGTGCCAGCAGGTTACTGGGAGGGCCCTCGGCAGATACGCAGTATTTT. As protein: CASRLLGGPSADTQYF.

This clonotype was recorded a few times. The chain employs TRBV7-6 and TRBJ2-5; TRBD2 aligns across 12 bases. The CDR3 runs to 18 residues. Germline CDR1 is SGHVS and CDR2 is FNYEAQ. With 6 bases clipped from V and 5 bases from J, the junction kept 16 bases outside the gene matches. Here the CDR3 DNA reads TGTGCCAGCAGTTTAAACAAGGGACTAGCGGGTGGGAGGGAGACCCAGTACTTC. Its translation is CASSLNKGLAGGRETQYF.

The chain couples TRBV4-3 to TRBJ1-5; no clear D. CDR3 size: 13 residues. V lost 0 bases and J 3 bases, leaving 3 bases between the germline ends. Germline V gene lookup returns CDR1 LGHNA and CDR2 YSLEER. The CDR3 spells CASSQETNQPQHF. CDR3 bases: TGCGCCAGCAGCCAAGAAACCAATCAGCCCCAGCATTTT.

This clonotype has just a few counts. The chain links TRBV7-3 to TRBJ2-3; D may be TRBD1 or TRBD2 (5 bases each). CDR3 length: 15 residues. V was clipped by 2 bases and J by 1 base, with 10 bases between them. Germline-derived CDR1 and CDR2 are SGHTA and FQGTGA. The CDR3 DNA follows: TGTGCCAGCAGCTTACGGGGCGATCGCACAGATACGCAGTATTTT. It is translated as CASSLRGDRTDTQYF.

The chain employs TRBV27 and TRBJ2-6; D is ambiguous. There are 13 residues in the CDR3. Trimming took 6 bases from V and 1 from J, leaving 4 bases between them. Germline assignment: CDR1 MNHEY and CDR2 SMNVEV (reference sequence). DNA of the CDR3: TGTGCCAGCAGCAGATCTGGGGCCAACGTCCTGACTTTC. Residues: CASSRSGANVLTF. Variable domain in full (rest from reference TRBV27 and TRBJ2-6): EAQVTQNPRYLITVTGKKLTVTCSQNMNHEYMSWYRQDPGLGLRQIYYSMNVEVTDKGDVPEGYKVSRKEKRNFPLILESPSPNQTSLYFCASSRSGANVLTFGAGSRLTVL.

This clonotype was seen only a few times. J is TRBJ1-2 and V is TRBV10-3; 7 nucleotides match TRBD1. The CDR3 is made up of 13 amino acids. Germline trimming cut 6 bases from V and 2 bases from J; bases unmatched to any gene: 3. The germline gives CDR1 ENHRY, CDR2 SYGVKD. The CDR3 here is CAISQGQNYGYTF. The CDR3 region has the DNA TGTGCCATCAGCCAGGGACAGAACTATGGCTACACCTTC.

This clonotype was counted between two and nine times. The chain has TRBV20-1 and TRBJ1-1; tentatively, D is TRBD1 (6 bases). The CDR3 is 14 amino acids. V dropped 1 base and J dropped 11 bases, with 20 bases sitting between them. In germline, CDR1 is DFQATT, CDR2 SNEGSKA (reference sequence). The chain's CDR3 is CSARGGTGTVDAFF. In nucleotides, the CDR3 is TGCAGTGCTAGAGGGGGCACAGGGACGGTTGACGCTTTCTTT.

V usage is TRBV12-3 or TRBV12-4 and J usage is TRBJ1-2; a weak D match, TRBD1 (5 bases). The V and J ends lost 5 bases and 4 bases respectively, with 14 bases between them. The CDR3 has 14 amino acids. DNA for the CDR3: TGTGCCAGCAGTCCCCCCGGGGCCCTCTATGGCTACACCTTC. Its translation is CASSPPGALYGYTF.

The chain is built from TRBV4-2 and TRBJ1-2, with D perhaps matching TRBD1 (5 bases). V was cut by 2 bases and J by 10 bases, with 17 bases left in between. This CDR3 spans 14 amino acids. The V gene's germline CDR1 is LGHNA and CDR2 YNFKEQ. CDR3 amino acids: CASSQTGTLSVYTF. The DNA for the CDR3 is TGTGCCAGCAGCCAAACCGGGACTTTGTCTGTCTACACCTTC.

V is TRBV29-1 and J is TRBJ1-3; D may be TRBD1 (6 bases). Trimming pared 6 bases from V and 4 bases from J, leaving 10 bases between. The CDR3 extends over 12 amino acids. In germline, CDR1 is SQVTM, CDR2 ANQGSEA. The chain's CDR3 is CSVQGGGNTIYF. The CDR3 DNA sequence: TGCAGCGTACAGGGAGGCGGAAACACCATATATTTT. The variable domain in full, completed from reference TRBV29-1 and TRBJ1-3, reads SAVISQKPSRDICQRGTSLTIQCQVDSQVTMMFWYRQQPGQSLTLIATANQGSEATYESGFVIDKFPISRPNLTFSTLTVSNMSPEDSSIYLCSVQGGGNTIYFGEGSWLTVV.

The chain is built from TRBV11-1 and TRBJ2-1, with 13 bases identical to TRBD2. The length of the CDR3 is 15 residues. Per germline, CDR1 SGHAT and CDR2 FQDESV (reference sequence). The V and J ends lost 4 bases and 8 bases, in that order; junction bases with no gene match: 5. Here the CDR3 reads CASSWGLAGRDEQFF. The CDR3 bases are TGTGCCAGCAGCTGGGGACTAGCGGGGCGGGATGAGCAGTTCTTC. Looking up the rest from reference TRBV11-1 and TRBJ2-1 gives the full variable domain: EAEVAQSPRYKITEKSQAVAFWCDPISGHATLYWYRQILGQGPELLVQFQDESVVDDSQLPKDRFSAERLKGVDSTLKIQPAELGDSAMYLCASSWGLAGRDEQFFGPGTRLTVL.